The source of this TCR beta chain is a study of OX40 agonist ivuxolimab in advanced cancers. Study-wide points: Averaging showed that CD8+ T cells had more expanded clones than CD4+ did.

Concerning this clone itself: Its antigen remains unknown.

The V end was cut by 3 bases, the J end by 8 bases, with 13 bases between. CDR3 size: 14 residues. Germline V gene data show CDR1 as MDHEN and CDR2 as SYDVKM. Data came from immunoSEQ multiplex PCR; TCRdb stores just in-frame clones and leaves some out. Of about 83,000 clones detected, about 90% appear once; the ten largest clones hold 6.5% to 8.5%. The gene calls are TRBV28 and TRBJ1-4, with D possibly TRBD1 on 6 matching bases. Sequences were derived from CD4+ or CD8+ T cells sorted from blood, sampled in a trial of the OX40 agonist ivuxolimab. The receptor was derived from an adult with an advanced solid tumor such as melanoma, head and neck, liver or kidney cancer. CDR3 amino acids: CASSLTRGFEKLFF. For the CDR3, the DNA is TGTGCCAGCAGTTTGACTAGGGGGTTCGAAAAACTGTTTTTT. Supplemented by reference TRBV28 and TRBJ1-4, the full variable domain reads DVKVTQSSRYLVKRTGEKVFLECVQDMDHENMFWYRQDPGLGLRLIYFSYDVKMKEKGDIPEGYSVSREKKERFSLILESASTNQTSMYLCASSLTRGFEKLFFGSGTQLSVL.